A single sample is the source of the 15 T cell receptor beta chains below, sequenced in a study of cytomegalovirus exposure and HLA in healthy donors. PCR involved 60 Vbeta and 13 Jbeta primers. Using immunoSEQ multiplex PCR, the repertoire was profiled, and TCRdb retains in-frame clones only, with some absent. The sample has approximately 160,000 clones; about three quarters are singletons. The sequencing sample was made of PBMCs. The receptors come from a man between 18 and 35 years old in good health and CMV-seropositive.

As DNA, the CDR3 is TGTGCCAGCACTTGGACTAGCGGAGGAGATACGCAGTATTTT. This encodes CASTWTSGGDTQYF. The rearrangement uses TRBV6-6 and TRBJ2-3; 10 nucleotides match TRBD2. J gave up 5 bases and V 7 bases, and 6 bases lay outside the gene matches. This CDR3 is 14 amino acids long. The germline V gene encodes CDR1 MNHNY and CDR2 SVGAGI (reference sequence).

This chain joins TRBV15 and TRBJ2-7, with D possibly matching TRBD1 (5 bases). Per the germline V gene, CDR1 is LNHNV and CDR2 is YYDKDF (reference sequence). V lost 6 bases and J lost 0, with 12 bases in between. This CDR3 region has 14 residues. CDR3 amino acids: CATSQGPSSYEQYV. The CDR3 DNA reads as TGTGCCACCAGTCAGGGCCCAAGCTCCTACGAGCAGTACGTC.

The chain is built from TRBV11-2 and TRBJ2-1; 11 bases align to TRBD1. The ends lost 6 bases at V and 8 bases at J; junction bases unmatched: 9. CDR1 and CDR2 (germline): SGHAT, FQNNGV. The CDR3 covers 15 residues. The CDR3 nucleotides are TGTGCCAGCAGAAGCTGGACAGGGGGCAGCGATGAGCAGTTCTTC. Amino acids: CASRSWTGGSDEQFF.

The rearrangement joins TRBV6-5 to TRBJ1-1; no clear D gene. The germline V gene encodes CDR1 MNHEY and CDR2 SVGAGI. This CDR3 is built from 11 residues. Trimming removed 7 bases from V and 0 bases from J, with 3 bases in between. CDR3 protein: CASTLNTEAFF. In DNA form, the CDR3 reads TGTGCCAGCACCTTGAACACTGAAGCTTTCTTT.

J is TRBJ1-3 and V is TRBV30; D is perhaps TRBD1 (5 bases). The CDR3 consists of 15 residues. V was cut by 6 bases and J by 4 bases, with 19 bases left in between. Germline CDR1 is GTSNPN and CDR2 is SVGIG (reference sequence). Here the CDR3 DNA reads TGTGCCTGCCCCGGGGCCAGGGAGGCAGGAAACACCATATATTTT. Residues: CACPGAREAGNTIYF.

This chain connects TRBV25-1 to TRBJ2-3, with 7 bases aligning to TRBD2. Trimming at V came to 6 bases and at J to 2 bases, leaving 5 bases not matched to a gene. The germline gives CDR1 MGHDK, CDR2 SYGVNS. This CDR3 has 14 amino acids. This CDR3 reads CASRASGVTDTQYF. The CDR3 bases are TGTGCCAGCAGAGCTAGCGGAGTCACAGATACGCAGTATTTT. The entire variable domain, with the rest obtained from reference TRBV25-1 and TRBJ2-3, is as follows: EADIYQTPRYLVIGTGKKITLECSQTMGHDKMYWYQQDPGMELHLIHYSYGVNSTEKGDLSSESTVSRIRTEHFPLTLESARPSHTSQYLCASRASGVTDTQYFGPGTRLTVL.

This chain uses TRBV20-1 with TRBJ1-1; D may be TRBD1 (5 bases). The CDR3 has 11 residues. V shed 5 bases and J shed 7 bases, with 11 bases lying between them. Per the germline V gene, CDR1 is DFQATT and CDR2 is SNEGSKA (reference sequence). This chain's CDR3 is CSARGGREAFF. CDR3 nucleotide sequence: TGCAGTGCTCGCGGGGGACGTGAAGCTTTCTTT.

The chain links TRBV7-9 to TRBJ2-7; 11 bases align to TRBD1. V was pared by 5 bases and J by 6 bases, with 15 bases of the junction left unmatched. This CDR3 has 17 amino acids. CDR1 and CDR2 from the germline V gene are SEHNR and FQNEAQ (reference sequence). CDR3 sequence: CASSGGTGGSDFLEQYV. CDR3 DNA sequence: TGTGCCAGCAGCGGGGGGACAGGGGGGAGTGATTTCCTCGAGCAGTACGTC.

Written as DNA, the CDR3 is TGCGCCAGCAGCCAAACTAGCGGGAGTGGCAATGAGCAGTTCTTC. It specifies CASSQTSGSGNEQFF. V is TRBV5-1 and J is TRBJ2-1; TRBD2 matches 11 bases. The V gene end was trimmed by 4 bases and the J gene end by 6 bases; junction bases not matched to a gene: 6. The CDR3 is made up of 15 amino acids. Per germline, CDR1 SGHRS and CDR2 YFSETQ.

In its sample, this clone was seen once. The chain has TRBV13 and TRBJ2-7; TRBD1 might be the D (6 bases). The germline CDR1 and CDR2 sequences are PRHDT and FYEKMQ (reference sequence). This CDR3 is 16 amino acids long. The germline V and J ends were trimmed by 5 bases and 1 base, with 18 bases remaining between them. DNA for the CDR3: TGTGCCAGCAGCACAGCACAGGGTTTGAGTTCCTACGAGCAGTACGTC. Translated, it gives CASSTAQGLSSYEQYV.

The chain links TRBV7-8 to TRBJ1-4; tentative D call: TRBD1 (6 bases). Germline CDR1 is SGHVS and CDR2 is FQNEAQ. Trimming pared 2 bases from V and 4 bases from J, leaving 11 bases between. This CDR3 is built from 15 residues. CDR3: CASSLSGQFNEKLFF. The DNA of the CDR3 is TGTGCCAGCAGCTTATCCGGACAGTTTAATGAAAAACTGTTTTTT.

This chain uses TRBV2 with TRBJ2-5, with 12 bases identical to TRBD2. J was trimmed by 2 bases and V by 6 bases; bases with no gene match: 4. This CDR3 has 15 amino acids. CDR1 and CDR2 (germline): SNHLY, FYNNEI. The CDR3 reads CASRGLAGPQETQYF. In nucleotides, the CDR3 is TGTGCCAGCAGAGGACTAGCGGGACCTCAAGAGACCCAGTACTTC.

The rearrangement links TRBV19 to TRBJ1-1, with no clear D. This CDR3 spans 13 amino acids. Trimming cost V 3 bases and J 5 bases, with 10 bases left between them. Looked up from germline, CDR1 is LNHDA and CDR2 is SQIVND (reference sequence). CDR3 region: CASSMTPGTEAFF. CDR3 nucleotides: TGTGCCAGTAGTATGACCCCGGGAACTGAAGCTTTCTTT.

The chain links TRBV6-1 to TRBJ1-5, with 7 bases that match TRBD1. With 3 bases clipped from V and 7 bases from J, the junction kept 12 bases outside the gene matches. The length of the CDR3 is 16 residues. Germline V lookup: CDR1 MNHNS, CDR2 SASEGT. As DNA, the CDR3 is TGTGCCAGCAGTGACCACTTGACAGGGATAGGCCAGCCCCAGCATTTT. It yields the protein CASSDHLTGIGQPQHF.

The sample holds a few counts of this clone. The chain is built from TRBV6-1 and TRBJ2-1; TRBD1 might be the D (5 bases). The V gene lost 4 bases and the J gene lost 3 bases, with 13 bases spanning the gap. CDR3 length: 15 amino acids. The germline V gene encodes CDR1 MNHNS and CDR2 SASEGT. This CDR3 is CASSARGANYNEQFF. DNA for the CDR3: TGTGCCAGCAGTGCCCGTGGGGCCAACTACAATGAGCAGTTCTTC.